This T cell receptor beta chain was documented in a study of monozygotic twins with cystic fibrosis. Overall study findings and caveats: Monozygotic CF twin pairs shared significantly more nucleotide-identical clonotypes than unrelated CF individuals did. Shared CDR3 numbers were not associated with age, concordance or severity. Clonality was generally low (median around 0.009), higher in the most severe patients.

Concerning this clone: The antigen is undetermined.

The method was immunoSEQ multiplex PCR; TCRdb's version includes in-frame clones alone and lacks a portion of them. The repertoire has roughly 32,000 clones, approximately 96% of them found once; the top ten carry about 0.17%. The sample taken for sequencing was blood. The origin of this receptor is a girl aged 2 to 9 with cystic fibrosis.

The CDR3 sequence is CASSGDAFGYTF. In DNA form, the CDR3 reads TGTGCCAGCAGTGGGGACGCGTTCGGCTACACCTTC. The gene calls are TRBV2 and TRBJ1-2; the D gene is possibly TRBD1 (5 bases). Trimming removed 4 bases at V and 8 bases at J, with 11 bases between. The V gene's germline CDR1 is SNHLY and CDR2 FYNNEI. This CDR3 contains 12 residues.